This T cell receptor (beta chain) was recorded in a study of shared clonotypes between healthy human individuals. Study in general: Contributing individuals were a couple of females and a few males aged 18 to 49.

A note on this clone: What it binds is not known.

Study-wide findings and caveats: Sampling included only blood; tissue repertoires likely differ.

Execution of the assay was at deep level. Measured with immunoSEQ multiplex PCR; TCRdb has only the in-frame clones, and not every one. The table records around 370,000 clones, 96% of them present only once. In germline, CDR1 is SGHRS, CDR2 YFSETQ. This CDR3 is built from 17 residues. The V end was cut by 4 bases, the J end by 2 bases, with 16 bases between. The genes are TRBV5-1 and TRBJ2-6; D might be TRBD1 or TRBD2, each matching 6 bases. The receptor comes from a man aged 25-45 years in good health. Sequencing was performed on memory CD8+ T cells sorted from blood. Subset specified: CD45RO+ cells pooled with CCR7-negative TemRA cells. CDR3 bases: TGCGCCAGCAGCCCTCTCCGGGGGCTCACTGGGGCCAACGTCCTGACTTTC. Amino acid sequence: CASSPLRGLTGANVLTF.